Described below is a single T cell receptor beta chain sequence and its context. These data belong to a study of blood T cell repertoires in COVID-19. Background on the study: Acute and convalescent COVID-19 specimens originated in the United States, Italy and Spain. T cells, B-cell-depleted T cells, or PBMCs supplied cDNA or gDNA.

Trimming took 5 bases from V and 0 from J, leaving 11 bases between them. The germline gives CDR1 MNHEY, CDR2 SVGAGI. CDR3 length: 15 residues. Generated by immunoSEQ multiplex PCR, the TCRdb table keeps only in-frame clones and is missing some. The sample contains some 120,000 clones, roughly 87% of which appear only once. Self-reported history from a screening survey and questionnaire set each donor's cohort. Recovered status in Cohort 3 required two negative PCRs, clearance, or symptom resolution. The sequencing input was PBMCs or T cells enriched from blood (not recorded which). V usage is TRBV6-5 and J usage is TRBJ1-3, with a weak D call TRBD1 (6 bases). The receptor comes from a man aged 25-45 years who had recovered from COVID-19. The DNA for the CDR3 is TGTGCCAGCAGTCTATACAGGGCCTCTGGAAACACCATATATTTT. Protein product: CASSLYRASGNTIYF.